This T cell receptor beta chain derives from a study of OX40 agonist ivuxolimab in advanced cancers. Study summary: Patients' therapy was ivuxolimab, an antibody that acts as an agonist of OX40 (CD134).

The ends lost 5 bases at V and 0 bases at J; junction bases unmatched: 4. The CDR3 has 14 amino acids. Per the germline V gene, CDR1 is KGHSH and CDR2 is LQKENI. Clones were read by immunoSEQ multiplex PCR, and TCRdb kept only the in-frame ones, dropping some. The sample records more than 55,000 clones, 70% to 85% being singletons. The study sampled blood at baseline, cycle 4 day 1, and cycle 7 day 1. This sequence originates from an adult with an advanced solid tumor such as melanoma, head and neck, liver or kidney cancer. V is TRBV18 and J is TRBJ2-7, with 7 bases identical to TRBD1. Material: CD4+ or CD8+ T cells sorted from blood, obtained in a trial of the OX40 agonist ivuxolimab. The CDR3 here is CASSADRNSYEQYF. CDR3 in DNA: TGTGCCAGCTCAGCGGACAGGAACTCCTACGAGCAGTACTTC.